A selection of T cell receptor beta chains follows, all from one sample in a study of vaccination and CD4 T cells after COVID-19. In TCRdb, the PCR reads were re-called with MiXCR into one record per CDR3 protein. The data show about 29,000 distinct CDR3 sequences, approximately 66% seen once. For these TCRs, the target antigens are not known. This material consisted of CD4+ T cells from blood, cultured in vitro, taken after SARS-CoV-2 vaccination. These receptors all come from a human donor who received a COVID-19 vaccine. The CDR3 runs from the conserved cysteine through the conserved F or W.

V gene | CDR3 protein
TRBV7-8 | CASSYTGDSYEQYF
TRBV5-1 | CASSPATGLTEAFF
TRBV6-1 | CASSGGSNQPQHF
TRBV30 | CAWGDRGRLYGYTF
TRBV5-1 | CASSPTGLAYEQYF
TRBV12-3/TRBV12-4 | CASSPGKISNQPQHF
TRBV30 | CAATGLTNYGYTF
TRBV7-2 | CASRTGGAGANVLTF
TRBV7-9 | CASSLSTGTGYGYTF
TRBV6-1 | CASIQSLDYGYTF
TRBV30 | CAWSARGVYSNQPQHF
TRBV4-2 | CASSQDLSGGARNEQFF
TRBV19 | CASKSGTENEKLFF
TRBV7-9 | CASSLGWGPEGYTF
TRBV6-1 | CASSRGGDSDTQYF
TRBV7-2 | CASSLADGNYGYTF
TRBV7-9 | CASSLGPIIRGRLKFF
TRBV12-3/TRBV12-4 | CASSLGGGGSEAFF
TRBV7-2 | CASSFLAGGPYEQFF
TRBV6-1 | CASSRDRVNYGYTF
TRBV6-1 | CASRPLGASEMNTEAFF
TRBV15 | CATGRDRSTVGGTQYF
TRBV30 | CAWRRLAGTNTEAFF
TRBV20-1 | CSARDFDRVNGNTIYF
TRBV30 | CAWSTDGNQPQHF
TRBV12-3/TRBV12-4 | CASRRGDPSTDTQYF
TRBV15 | CATSINIRDEKLFF
TRBV19 | CASSPSSTGAYEQYF
TRBV7-9 | CASSLVAGSEAFF
TRBV7-9 | CASSLDRAFYSPLHF
TRBV10-3 | CAISESGSSGNTIYF
TRBV20-1 | CSARRGASTDTQYF
TRBV10-1 | CASSEDPDRGLRQETQYF
TRBV5-1 | CASSSAVGGNYGYTF
TRBV6-1 | CASRREISGGDNEQFF
TRBV6-5 | CASSYEGRNLSF
TRBV24-1 | CATSGPGQGDYGYTF